This TCR beta chain came from a study of CD8 T cells in Susac syndrome. After extraction with the RNeasy kit, roughly 0.45 to 1 ug of the RNA was reverse transcribed using random hexamers. One entry per CDR3 protein, called by TCRdb with MiXCR from the immunoSEQ multiplex PCR reads. The sample contains 150,000 to 200,000 distinct CDR3 sequences, over 85% of which appear only once. This CDR3 contains 15 residues. V lost 1 base, J lost 1 base, and 3 bases stayed unmatched. CDR1 and CDR2 from the germline V gene are SEHNR and FQNEAQ (reference sequence). The sample comprised CD4+ T cells from PBMCs. This TCR came from a human donor in good health. The V call is TRBV7-9, the J call TRBJ2-5; TRBD2 matches 7 bases. This CDR3 is CASSLGSGTQETQYF. The CDR3 nucleotides read TGTGCCAGCAGCTTAGGGAGCGGGACCCAAGAGACCCAGTACTTC.